The sequence of this TCR beta chain was determined in a study of neurological immune-mediated disorders. Study-level results: One related-CDR3 cluster, which may be a signature, held the repertoires of 18 of 34 multiple sclerosis patients after phylogenetic grouping. HTLV-1-associated myelopathy displayed the greatest TCR clonal expansion, and multiple sclerosis exhibited the smallest, lower than that of healthy controls. Association with the multiple sclerosis repertoire cluster was not found for any clinical or MRI feature.

In this sample, this clonotype turned up many times. The antigen is unknown. This CDR3 is 15 amino acids long. Germline loops: CDR1 SGHRS, CDR2 YFSETQ. Trimming stripped 4 bases from V and 6 bases from J, with 19 bases between. TCRdb re-derived calls from the 5' RACE reads in MiXCR, one entry per CDR3 protein. The data contain some 95,000 distinct CDR3 sequences, 3.5% of them seen just once; the ten biggest clones take up around 6%. The TCR comes from a woman in her late teens or twenties with multiple sclerosis. The V gene is TRBV5-1, the J gene TRBJ1-2; D is possibly TRBD1 (6 bases). The sample consisted of PBMCs. The CDR3 DNA sequence: TGCGCCAGCAGCCTGTTACCCAGGGGATTGGATGGCTACACCTTC. Translation: CASSLLPRGLDGYTF.